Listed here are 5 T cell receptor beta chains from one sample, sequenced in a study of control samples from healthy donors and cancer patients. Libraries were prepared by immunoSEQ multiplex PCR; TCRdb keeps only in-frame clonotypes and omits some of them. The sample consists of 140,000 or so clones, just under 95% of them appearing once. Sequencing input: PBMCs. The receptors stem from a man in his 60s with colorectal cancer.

The CDR3 nucleotides read TGTGCCACCTCCACCGGGACAGGAGGCACCGGGGAGCTGTTTTTT. Protein: CATSTGTGGTGELFF. The V and J genes are TRBV10-3 and TRBJ2-2, with 8 bases aligning to TRBD1. Germline CDR1 ENHRY, CDR2 SYGVKD. CDR3 length: 15 residues. V trimming: 10 bases; J trimming: 4 bases; junction bases outside the gene matches: 11.

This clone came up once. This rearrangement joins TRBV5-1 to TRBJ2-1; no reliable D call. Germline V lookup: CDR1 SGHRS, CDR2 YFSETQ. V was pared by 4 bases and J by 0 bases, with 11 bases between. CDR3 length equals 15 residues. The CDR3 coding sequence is TGCGCCAGCAGCCCGCTGGTGTCCTCCTACAATGAGCAGTTCTTC. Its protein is CASSPLVSSYNEQFF.

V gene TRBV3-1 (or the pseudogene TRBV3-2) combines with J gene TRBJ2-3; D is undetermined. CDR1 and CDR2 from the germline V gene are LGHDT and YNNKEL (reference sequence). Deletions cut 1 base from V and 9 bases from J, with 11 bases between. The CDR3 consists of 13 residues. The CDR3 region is CASSQAEPGTQYF. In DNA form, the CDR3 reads TGTGCCAGCAGCCAAGCGGAGCCGGGCACGCAGTATTTT.

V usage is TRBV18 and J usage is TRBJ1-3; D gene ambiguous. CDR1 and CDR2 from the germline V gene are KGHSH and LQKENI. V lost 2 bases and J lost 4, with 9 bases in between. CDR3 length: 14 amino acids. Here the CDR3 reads CASSPSQQGNTIYF. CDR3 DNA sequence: TGTGCCAGCTCACCAAGTCAACAGGGAAACACCATATATTTT. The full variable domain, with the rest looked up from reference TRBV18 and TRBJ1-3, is NAGVMQNPRHLVRRRGQEARLRCSPMKGHSHVYWYRQLPEEGLKFMVYLQKENIIDESGMPKERFSAEFPKEGPSILRIQQVVRGDSAAYFCASSPSQQGNTIYFGEGSWLTVV.

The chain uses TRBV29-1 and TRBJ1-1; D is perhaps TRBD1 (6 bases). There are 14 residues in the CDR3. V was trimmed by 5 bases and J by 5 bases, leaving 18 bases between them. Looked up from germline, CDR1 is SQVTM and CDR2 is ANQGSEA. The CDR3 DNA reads TGCAGCGTTAGACAGACAGGAAGTTCAACTGAAGCTTTCTTT. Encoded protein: CSVRQTGSSTEAFF.